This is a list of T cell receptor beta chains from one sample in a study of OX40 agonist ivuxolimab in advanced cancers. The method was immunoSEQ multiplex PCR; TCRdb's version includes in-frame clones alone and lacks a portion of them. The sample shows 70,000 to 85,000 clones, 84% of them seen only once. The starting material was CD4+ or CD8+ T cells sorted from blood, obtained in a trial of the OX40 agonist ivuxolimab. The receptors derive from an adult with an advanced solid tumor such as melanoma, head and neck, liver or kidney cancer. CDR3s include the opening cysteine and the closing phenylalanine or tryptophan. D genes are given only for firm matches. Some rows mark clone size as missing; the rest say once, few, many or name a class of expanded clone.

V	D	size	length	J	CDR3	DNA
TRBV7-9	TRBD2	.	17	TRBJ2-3	CASRPPGRRGGWDTQYF	TGTGCCAGCAGGCCTCCCGGACGGCGGGGGGGCTGGGATACGCAGTATTTT
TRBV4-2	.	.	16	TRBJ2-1	CASSQEFGGSYNEQFF	TGTGCCAGCAGCCAAGAATTTGGGGGCTCCTACAATGAGCAGTTCTTC
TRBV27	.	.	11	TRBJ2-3	CASRGGDTQYF	TGTGCCAGCCGCGGCGGGGATACGCAGTATTTT
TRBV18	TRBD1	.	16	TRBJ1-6	CASSLTPGQGRSPLHF	TGTGCCAGCTCACTAACGCCCGGACAGGGGAGGTCACCCCTCCACTTT
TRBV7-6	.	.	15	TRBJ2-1	CASSLVLGFGNEQFF	TGTGCCAGCAGCTTAGTCTTAGGTTTCGGCAATGAGCAGTTCTTC
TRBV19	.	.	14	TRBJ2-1	CASMKGISYNEQFF	TGTGCCAGTATGAAGGGGATCTCCTACAATGAGCAGTTCTTC
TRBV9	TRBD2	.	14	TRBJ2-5	CASSVSQRGETQYF	TGTGCCAGCAGCGTATCTCAGCGGGGAGAGACCCAGTACTTC
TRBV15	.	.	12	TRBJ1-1	CATSRVGPEAFF	TGTGCCACCAGCAGAGTAGGTCCTGAAGCTTTCTTT
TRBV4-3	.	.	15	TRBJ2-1	CASSQEGGAYNEQFF	TGCGCCAGCAGCCAAGAAGGGGGGGCGTACAATGAGCAGTTCTTC
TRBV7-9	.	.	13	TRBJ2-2	CASRPLQSGELFF	TGTGCCAGCAGGCCCCTACAGAGCGGGGAGCTGTTTTTT
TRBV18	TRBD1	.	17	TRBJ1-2	CASSPNTPGQGGYGYTF	TGTGCCAGCTCACCAAACACCCCCGGACAGGGAGGCTATGGCTACACCTTC
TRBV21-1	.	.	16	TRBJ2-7	CASSKWTGTGVYEQYF	TGTGCCAGCAGCAAATGGACCGGGACAGGGGTCTACGAGCAGTACTTC
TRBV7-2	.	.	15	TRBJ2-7	CASSSTPGTTYEQYF	TGTGCCAGCAGCTCCACCCCCGGGACAACCTACGAGCAGTACTTC
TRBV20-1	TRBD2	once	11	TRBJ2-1	CSARLASEQFF	TGCAGTGCCCGACTAGCTTCTGAGCAGTTCTTC
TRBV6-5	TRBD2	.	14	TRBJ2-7	CASSRTSAANEQYF	TGTGCCAGCAGTCGAACTAGCGCGGCTAACGAGCAGTACTTC
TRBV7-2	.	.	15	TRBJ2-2	CASSLAGFNTGELFF	TGTGCCAGCAGCTTAGCAGGGTTTAACACCGGGGAGCTGTTTTTT
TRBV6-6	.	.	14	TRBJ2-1	CASRGRWGSNEQFF	TGTGCCAGCAGAGGGCGCTGGGGTTCCAATGAGCAGTTCTTC
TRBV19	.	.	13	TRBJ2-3	CASSMAGSDTQYF	TGTGCCAGTAGTATGGCCGGCTCTGATACGCAGTATTTT
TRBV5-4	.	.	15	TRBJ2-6	CASSPGGTGANVLTF	TGTGCCAGCAGCCCAGGCGGTACTGGGGCCAACGTCCTGACTTTC
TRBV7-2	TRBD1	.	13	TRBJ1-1	CASSLQGATEAFF	TGTGCCAGCAGCTTACAGGGGGCAACTGAAGCTTTCTTT
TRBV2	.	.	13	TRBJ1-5	CASRQEGNQPQHF	TGTGCCAGTCGGCAGGAGGGCAATCAGCCCCAGCATTTT
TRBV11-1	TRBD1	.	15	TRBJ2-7	CASSLKGQGRGEQYF	TGTGCCAGCAGCTTAAAGGGACAGGGGAGGGGCGAGCAGTACTTC
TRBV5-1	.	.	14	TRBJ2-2	CASSLGLVRGELFF	TGCGCCAGCAGCTTGGGGCTAGTCCGCGGGGAGCTGTTTTTT
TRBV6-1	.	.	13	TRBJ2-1	CASSEPGTNEQFF	TGTGCCAGCAGTGAACCAGGCACTAATGAGCAGTTCTTC
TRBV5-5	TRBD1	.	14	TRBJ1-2	CASSLRQGVGGYTF	TGTGCCAGCAGCTTGCGGCAGGGGGTGGGTGGCTACACCTTC
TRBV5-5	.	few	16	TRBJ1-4	CASSLAGGAPHEKLFF	TGTGCCAGCAGCTTGGCGGGGGGCGCCCCGCATGAAAAACTGTTTTTT
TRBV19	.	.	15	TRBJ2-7	CASRSAGQGPYEQYF	TGTGCCAGTAGGTCGGCGGGGCAGGGCCCCTACGAGCAGTACTTC
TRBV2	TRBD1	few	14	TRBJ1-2	CASSPRTGPDGYTF	TGTGCCAGCAGTCCCCGGACAGGGCCGGATGGCTACACCTTC
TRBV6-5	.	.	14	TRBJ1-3	CASARTGSGNTIYF	TGTGCCAGCGCGAGGACGGGCTCTGGAAACACCATATATTTT
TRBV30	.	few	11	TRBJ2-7	CAWSGSLEQYF	TGTGCCTGGAGTGGGAGTTTGGAGCAGTACTTC
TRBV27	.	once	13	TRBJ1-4	CASSGVNNEKLFF	TGTGCCAGCAGTGGGGTTAATAATGAAAAACTGTTTTTT
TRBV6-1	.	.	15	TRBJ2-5	CASSGTGTRAETQYF	TGTGCCAGCAGTGGAACCGGGACAAGGGCGGAGACCCAGTACTTC
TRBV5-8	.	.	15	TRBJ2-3	CASTADPQWTDTQYF	TGTGCCAGCACCGCGGACCCACAGTGGACAGATACGCAGTATTTT
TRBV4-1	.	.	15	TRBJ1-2	CASRRLSSDDYGYTF	TGCGCCAGCCGTAGACTTAGCTCGGACGACTATGGCTACACCTTC
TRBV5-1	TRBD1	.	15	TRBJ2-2	CASSEDRRMGGELFF	TGCGCCAGCAGCGAGGACAGGAGGATGGGAGGGGAGCTGTTTTTT
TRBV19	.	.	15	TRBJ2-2	CASLTGTRLRGELFF	TGTGCCAGCCTCACCGGGACCCGACTCCGCGGGGAGCTGTTTTTT
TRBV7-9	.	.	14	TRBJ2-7	CASSSRTDPYEQYF	TGTGCCAGCAGCTCTAGGACAGACCCCTACGAGCAGTACTTC
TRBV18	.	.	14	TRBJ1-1	CASSPLDFVTEAFF	TGTGCCAGCTCACCCCTGGACTTTGTAACTGAAGCTTTCTTT
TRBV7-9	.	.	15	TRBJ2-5	CASRPAGGRGETQYF	TGTGCCAGCAGGCCGGCCGGGGGACGGGGGGAGACCCAGTACTTC
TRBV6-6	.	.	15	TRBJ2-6	CASRTQGSGANVLTF	TGTGCCAGCAGAACACAGGGCTCTGGGGCCAACGTCCTGACTTTC
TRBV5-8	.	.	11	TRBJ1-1	CASSLDTEAFF	TGTGCCAGCTCCCTGGACACTGAAGCTTTCTTT
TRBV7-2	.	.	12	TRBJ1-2	CASSLGGIGYTF	TGTGCCAGCAGTTTGGGGGGGATTGGCTACACCTTC
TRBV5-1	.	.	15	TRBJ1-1	CASSPQAGRYTEAFF	TGCGCCAGCAGCCCCCAGGCAGGGCGGTACACTGAAGCTTTCTTT
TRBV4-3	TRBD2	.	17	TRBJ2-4	CASSQTSGGAGKNIQYF	TGCGCCAGCAGCCAAACTAGCGGGGGGGCCGGCAAAAACATTCAGTACTTC
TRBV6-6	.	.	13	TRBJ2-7	CASSSPSGDEQYF	TGTGCCAGCAGCTCCCCCTCAGGGGACGAGCAGTACTTC
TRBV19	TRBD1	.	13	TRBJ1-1	CASRRQGNTEAFF	TGTGCCAGTCGACGACAGGGGAACACTGAAGCTTTCTTT
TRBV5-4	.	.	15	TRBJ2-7	CASSLGSGSSYEQYF	TGTGCCAGCAGCTTAGGTTCCGGCTCCTCCTACGAGCAGTACTTC
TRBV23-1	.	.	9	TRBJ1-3	CYSGNTIYF	TGCTACTCTGGAAACACCATATATTTT
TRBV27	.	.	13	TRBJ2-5	CATGQRVGETQYF	TGTGCCACCGGACAAAGAGTAGGAGAGACCCAGTACTTC
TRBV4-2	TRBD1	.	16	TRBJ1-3	CASSQEGQVSGNTIYF	TGTGCCAGCAGCCAAGAGGGACAGGTCTCTGGAAACACCATATATTTT
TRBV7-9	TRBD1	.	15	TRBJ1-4	CASSPSGGDNEKLFF	TGTGCCAGCAGCCCCTCAGGGGGGGATAATGAAAAACTGTTTTTT
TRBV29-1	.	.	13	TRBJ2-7	CSVEGQGGYEQYF	TGCAGCGTTGAAGGACAGGGAGGCTACGAGCAGTACTTC
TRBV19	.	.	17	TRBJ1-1	CASITRGLRGGDTEAFF	TGTGCCAGTATCACTCGGGGTCTCCGCGGGGGTGACACTGAAGCTTTCTTT
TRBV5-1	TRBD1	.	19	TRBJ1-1	CASSPVRGDRGPQNTEAFF	TGCGCCAGCAGCCCAGTGCGGGGTGACAGGGGGCCACAGAACACTGAAGCTTTCTTT